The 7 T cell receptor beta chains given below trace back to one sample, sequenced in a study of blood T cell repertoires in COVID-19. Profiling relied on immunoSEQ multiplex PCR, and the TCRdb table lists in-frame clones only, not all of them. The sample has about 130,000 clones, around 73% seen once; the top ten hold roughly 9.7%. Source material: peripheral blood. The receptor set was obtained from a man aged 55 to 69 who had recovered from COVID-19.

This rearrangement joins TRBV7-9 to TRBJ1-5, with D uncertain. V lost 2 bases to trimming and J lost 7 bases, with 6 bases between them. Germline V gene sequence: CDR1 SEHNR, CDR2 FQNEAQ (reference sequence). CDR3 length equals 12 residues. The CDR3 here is CASSLPSQPQHF. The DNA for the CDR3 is TGTGCCAGCAGCTTACCGAGCCAGCCCCAGCATTTT.

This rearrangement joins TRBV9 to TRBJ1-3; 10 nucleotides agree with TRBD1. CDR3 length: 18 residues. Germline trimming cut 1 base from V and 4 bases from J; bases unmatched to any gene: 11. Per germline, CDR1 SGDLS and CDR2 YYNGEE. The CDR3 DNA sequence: TGTGCCAGCAGCGTAACAGGGGGACAGGGGATAACCGGAAACACCATATATTTT. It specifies CASSVTGGQGITGNTIYF.

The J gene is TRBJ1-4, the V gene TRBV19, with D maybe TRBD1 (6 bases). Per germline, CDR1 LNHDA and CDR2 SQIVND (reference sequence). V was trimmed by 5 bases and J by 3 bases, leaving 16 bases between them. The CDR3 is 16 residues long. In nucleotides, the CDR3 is TGTGCCAGTAGTCCCCGAACAGGGATCGCTAATGAAAAACTGTTTTTT. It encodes CASSPRTGIANEKLFF.

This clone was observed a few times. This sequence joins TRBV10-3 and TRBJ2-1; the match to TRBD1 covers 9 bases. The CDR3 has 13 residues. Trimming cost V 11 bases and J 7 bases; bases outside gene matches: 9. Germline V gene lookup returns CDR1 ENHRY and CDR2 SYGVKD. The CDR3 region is CACRDRDVNEQFF. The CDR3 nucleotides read TGTGCCTGCCGGGACAGGGATGTAAATGAGCAGTTCTTC.

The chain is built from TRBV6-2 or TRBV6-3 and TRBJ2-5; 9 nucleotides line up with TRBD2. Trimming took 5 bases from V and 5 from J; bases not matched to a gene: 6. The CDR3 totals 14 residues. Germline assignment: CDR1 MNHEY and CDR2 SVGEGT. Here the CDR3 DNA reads TGTGCCAGCAGTCGGACTCTAGCGGGGGAGACCCAGTACTTC. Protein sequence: CASSRTLAGETQYF.

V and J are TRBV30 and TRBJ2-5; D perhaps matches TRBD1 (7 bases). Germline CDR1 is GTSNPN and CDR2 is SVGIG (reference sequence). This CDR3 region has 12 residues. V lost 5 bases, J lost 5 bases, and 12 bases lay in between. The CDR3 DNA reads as TGTGCCTGGGGAGGGGGCTGGGAGACCCAGTACTTC. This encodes CAWGGGWETQYF.

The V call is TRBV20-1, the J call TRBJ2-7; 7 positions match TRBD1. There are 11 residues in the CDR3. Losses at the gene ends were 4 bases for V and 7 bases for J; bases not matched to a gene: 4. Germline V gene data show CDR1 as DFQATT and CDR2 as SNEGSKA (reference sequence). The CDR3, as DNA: TGCAGTGCTATACAGGGGAGAGAGCAGTACTTC. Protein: CSAIQGREQYF.